A selection of T cell receptor beta chains follows, all from one sample in a study of cytomegalovirus exposure and HLA in healthy donors. TCRdb keeps only in-frame clones here, not all; method: immunoSEQ multiplex PCR. The sample shows approximately 240,000 clones, 70% to 85% of them seen only once. Sequenced material: PBMCs. The receptors were sampled from a woman aged 40 to 50 in good health and CMV-seronegative. Both conserved end residues are part of each CDR3. The D gene is left open where the match is weak. Only some rows state a clone size, as once, few, many or a class for expanded clones.

clone_size j_call v_call d_call cdr3_nt cdr3_aa
. TRBJ1-4 TRBV4-2 TRBD1 TGTGCCAGCAGCCTTTTTGGACAGGAACGGGTCCTCGGGGGACTGTTTTTT CASSLFGQERVLGGLFF
. TRBJ2-3 TRBV6-1 TRBD2 TGTGCCAGCAGTGAAGGACTAGCGGGGGGGGTCACAGATACGCAGTATTTT CASSEGLAGGVTDTQYF
few TRBJ2-3 TRBV7-3 TRBD2 TGTGCCAGCAGCTTATCGGGGGGGTACACAGATACGCAGTATTTT CASSLSGGYTDTQYF
. TRBJ2-5 TRBV18 TRBD1 TGTGCCAGCTCACGATGGACAGGGCAAGAGACCCAGTACTTC CASSRWTGQETQYF
. TRBJ1-2 TRBV2 TRBD1 TGTGCCGGCCGGGACAGGGGGCTCGATGGCTACACCTTC CAGRDRGLDGYTF
. TRBJ1-2 TRBV19 TRBD1 TGTGCCAGTCGCCACAGGGGTGGCGGTTATGGCTACACCTTC CASRHRGGGYGYTF
once TRBJ1-1 TRBV6-1 . TGTGCCAGCAGTGAAGCTACAGGAATGAACACTGAAGCTTTCTTT CASSEATGMNTEAFF
once TRBJ2-1 TRBV28 TRBD2 TGTGCCAGCAGTTCCCTAGCGGGGGGCTACAATGAGCAGTTCTTC CASSSLAGGYNEQFF
. TRBJ1-1 TRBV11-3 . TGTGCCAGCAGCTTAGGTCCATCCTTAACAGCGAACACTGAAGCTTTCTTT CASSLGPSLTANTEAFF
. TRBJ1-1 TRBV28 TRBD1 TGTGCCAGCAGTTTAACGACAGGGTACACTGAAGCTTTCTTT CASSLTTGYTEAFF
. TRBJ1-4 TRBV7-6 TRBD1 TGTGCCAGCACCCCACGGGCGGGCAGGGGGGTGGAAAAACTGTTTTTT CASTPRAGRGVEKLFF
. TRBJ2-7 TRBV27 TRBD1 TGTGCCAGCAGTTTGGACAGGGGGGACGAGCAGTACTTC CASSLDRGDEQYF
. TRBJ2-2 TRBV6-4 TRBD1 TGTGCCAGCAGGGGGACAGGGCGCGGGGAGCTGTTTTTT CASRGTGRGELFF
. TRBJ2-1 TRBV18 TRBD1 TGTGCCAGCTCACCACCGGACAGGGTCCATGAGCAGTTCTTC CASSPPDRVHEQFF
. TRBJ2-5 TRBV5-4 TRBD2 TGTGCCAGCAGCACAAAGCGGGGCTCCCAAGAGACCCAGTACTTC CASSTKRGSQETQYF
. TRBJ1-1 TRBV5-1 . TGCGCCAGCAGCTCCCAAGGTGAGGGCACTGAAGCTTTCTTT CASSSQGEGTEAFF
few TRBJ1-1 TRBV6-5 . TGTGCCAGCAGTTACTCAAGGGGCACCAGGGAAGCTTTCTTT CASSYSRGTREAFF
. TRBJ1-1 TRBV14 . TGTGCCAGCAGCCAAGTCGGGGGAGCTGAAGCTTTCTTT CASSQVGGAEAFF